Ten or more counts support the clone carrying this T cell receptor (beta chain). The antigen is unknown. In making TCR cDNA, 5'RACE template switching added a universal primer site and UMIs to it. TCRdb processed the 5' RACE reads anew with MiXCR; each CDR3 protein has one entry. The sample lists roughly 110,000 distinct CDR3 sequences, 8.4% occurring once. The sample originates from a study of T cells after yellow fever vaccination. Study information: With SMART-Seq v4 Ultra Low Input, the fractions containing low cell numbers were prepared. Study-level results: Most primary-vaccination clones reappeared after the booster (just under 98% CD4, 75% to 90% CD8).

Germline assignment: CDR1 MDHEN and CDR2 SYDVKM. V lost 4 bases to trimming and J lost 4 bases; unmatched junction nucleotides: 5. There are 14 residues in the CDR3. The clonotype comes from a man aged 25-45 years who received the YFV17D yellow fever vaccine. The rearrangement uses TRBV28 and TRBJ2-7; 9 bases agree with TRBD1. Sequenced material: CD8+ T cells sorted from PBMCs, taken 45 days after the yellow fever booster vaccination. This CDR3 is CASSWGTGFYEQYF. The CDR3 coding sequence is TGTGCCAGCAGTTGGGGGACAGGGTTTTACGAGCAGTACTTC.